Included here is one T cell receptor beta chain sequence, with context. This specimen belongs to a study of T cells in localized non-small cell lung cancer. CDR1 is SGHRS and CDR2 is YFSETQ in the germline V gene. J lost 7 bases, V lost 4 bases, and 4 bases had no gene match. This CDR3 region has 14 residues. Clones were read by immunoSEQ multiplex PCR, and TCRdb kept only the in-frame ones, dropping some. The table records fewer than 30,000 clones, more than 65% of them present only once. The clonotype originates from a man aged 35-69 years with stage III lung adenocarcinoma. Here the sequenced sample was peripheral blood mononuclear cells, taken before any cancer treatment. J is TRBJ2-1 and V is TRBV5-1; 11 bases match TRBD2. The CDR3 region is CASSATSGENEQFF. CDR3 in DNA: TGCGCCAGCAGCGCGACTAGCGGGGAAAATGAGCAGTTCTTC.